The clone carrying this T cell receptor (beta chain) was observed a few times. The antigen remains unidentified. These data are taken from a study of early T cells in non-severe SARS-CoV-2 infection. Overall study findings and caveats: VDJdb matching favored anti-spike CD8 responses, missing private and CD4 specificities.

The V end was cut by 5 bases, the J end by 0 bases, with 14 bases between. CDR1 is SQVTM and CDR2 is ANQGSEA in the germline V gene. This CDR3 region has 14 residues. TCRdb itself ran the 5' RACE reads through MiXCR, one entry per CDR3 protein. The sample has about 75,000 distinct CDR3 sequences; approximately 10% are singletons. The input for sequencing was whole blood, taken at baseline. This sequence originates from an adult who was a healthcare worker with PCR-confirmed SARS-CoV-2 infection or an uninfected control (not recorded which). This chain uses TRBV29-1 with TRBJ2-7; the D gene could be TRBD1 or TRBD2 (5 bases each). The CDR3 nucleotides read TGCAGCGTTACCGGGACGGCGGACTCCTACGAGCAGTACTTC. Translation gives CSVTGTADSYEQYF.